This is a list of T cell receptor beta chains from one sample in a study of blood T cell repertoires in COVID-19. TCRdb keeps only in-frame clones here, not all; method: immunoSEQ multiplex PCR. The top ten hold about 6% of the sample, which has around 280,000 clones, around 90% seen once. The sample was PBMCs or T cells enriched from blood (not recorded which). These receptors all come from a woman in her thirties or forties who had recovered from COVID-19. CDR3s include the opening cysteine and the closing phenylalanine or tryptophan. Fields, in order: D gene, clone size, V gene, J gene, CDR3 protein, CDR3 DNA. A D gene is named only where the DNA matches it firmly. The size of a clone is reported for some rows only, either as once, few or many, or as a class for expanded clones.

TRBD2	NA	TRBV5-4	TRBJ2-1	CASSSAAGGRYNEQFF	TGTGCCAGCAGCTCGGCAGCGGGAGGGAGATACAATGAGCAGTTCTTC
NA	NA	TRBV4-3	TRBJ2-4	CASSQGTLRPQYF	TGCGCCAGCAGCCAAGGAACGTTGCGTCCTCAGTACTTC
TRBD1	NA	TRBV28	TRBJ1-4	CASSRAGTGYEKLFF	TGTGCCAGCAGCCGCGCCGGGACAGGATATGAAAAACTGTTTTTT
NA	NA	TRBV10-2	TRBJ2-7	CASSETGREQYF	TGCGCCAGCAGTGAAACAGGGCGCGAGCAGTACTTC
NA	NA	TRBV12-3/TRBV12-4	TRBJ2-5	CASSLDSQETQYF	TGTGCCAGCAGTTTGGACAGCCAAGAGACCCAGTACTTC
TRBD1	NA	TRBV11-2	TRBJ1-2	CASSVDRVGGYTF	TGTGCCAGCAGCGTAGACAGGGTTGGAGGCTACACCTTC
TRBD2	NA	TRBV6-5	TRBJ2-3	CASSYSGLAGDTQYF	TGTGCCAGCAGTTACTCGGGACTAGCGGGAGATACGCAGTATTTT
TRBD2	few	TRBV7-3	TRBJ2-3	CASSIGLAGDLDTQYF	TGTGCCAGCAGCATAGGACTAGCGGGAGATTTGGATACGCAGTATTTT
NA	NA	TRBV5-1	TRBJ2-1	CASSLEQGWYNEQFF	TGCGCCAGCAGCTTGGAACAGGGTTGGTACAATGAGCAGTTCTTC
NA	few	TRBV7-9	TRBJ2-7	CASSLQGYEQYF	TGTGCCAGCAGCCTACAGGGCTACGAGCAGTACTTC
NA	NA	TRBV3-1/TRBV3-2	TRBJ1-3	CASSQGTVSSGNTIYF	TGTGCCAGCAGCCAAGGGACAGTGAGCTCTGGAAACACCATATATTTT
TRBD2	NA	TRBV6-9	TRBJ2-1	CASQHIPGLANNEQFF	TGTGCCAGCCAACATATCCCGGGACTAGCGAACAATGAGCAGTTCTTC
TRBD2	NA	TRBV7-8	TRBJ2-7	CASSSLAGEAYEQYF	TGTGCCAGCAGCTCTCTAGCGGGAGAAGCCTACGAGCAGTACTTC
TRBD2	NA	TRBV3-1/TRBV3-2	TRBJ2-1	CASSPLGGDEQFF	TGTGCCAGCAGCCCACTGGGGGGGGATGAGCAGTTCTTC
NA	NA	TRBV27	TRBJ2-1	CASSLLRNSYNEQFF	TGTGCCAGCAGTTTATTGCGGAACTCCTACAATGAGCAGTTCTTC
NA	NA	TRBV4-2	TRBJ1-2	CASSYGQNYGYTF	TGTGCCAGCAGCTATGGACAGAACTATGGCTACACCTTC
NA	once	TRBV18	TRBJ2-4	CASSPLKGPRGFYF	TGTGCCAGCTCACCACTTAAGGGGCCAAGGGGTTTTTACTTC
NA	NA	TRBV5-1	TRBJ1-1	CASSPLTGMNTEAFF	TGCGCCAGCAGTCCTTTGACGGGGATGAACACTGAAGCTTTCTTT
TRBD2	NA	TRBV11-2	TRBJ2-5	CASSLIAGGVQETQYF	TGTGCCAGCAGCTTAATAGCGGGAGGGGTACAAGAGACCCAGTACTTC
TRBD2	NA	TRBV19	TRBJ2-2	CASSRTSGTGTGELFF	TGTGCCAGTAGCCGGACTAGCGGGACGGGCACCGGGGAGCTGTTTTTT
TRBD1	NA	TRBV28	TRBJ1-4	CASSSYRDRGRREKLFF	TGTGCCAGCAGTTCATACCGGGACAGGGGACGACGGGAAAAACTGTTTTTT
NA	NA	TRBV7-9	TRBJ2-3	CASSLDTYTDTQYF	TGTGCCAGCAGCCTCGACACCTACACAGATACGCAGTATTTT
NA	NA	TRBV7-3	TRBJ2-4	CASSSQGRGDIQYF	TGTGCCAGCAGCTCACAGGGGCGGGGTGACATTCAGTACTTC
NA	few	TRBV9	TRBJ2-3	CASSVELAGWQYF	TGTGCCAGCAGCGTAGAGTTGGCGGGATGGCAGTATTTT
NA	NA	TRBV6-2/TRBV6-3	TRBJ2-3	CASSYDGAPGDTQYF	TGTGCCAGCAGTTACGATGGGGCCCCGGGAGATACGCAGTATTTT
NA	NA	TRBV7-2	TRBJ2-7	CASSLASGNYEQYF	TGTGCCAGCAGCTTAGCGAGCGGAAACTACGAGCAGTACTTC
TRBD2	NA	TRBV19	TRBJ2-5	CASRGTSANQETQYF	TGTGCCAGTAGAGGGACTAGCGCCAACCAAGAGACCCAGTACTTC
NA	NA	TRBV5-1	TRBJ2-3	CASSFEFPPRDTQYF	TGCGCCAGCAGCTTCGAATTCCCACCCAGGGATACGCAGTATTTT
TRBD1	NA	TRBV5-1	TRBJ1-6	CASSLVAGGADQYSPLHF	TGCGCCAGCAGCTTGGTAGCAGGGGGCGCGGATCAATACTCACCCCTCCACTTT
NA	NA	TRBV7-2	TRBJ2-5	CASSLTGGQETQYF	TGTGCCAGCAGCTTAACAGGAGGGCAAGAGACCCAGTACTTC
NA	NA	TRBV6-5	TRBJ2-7	CASPSPGTYEQYF	TGTGCCAGCCCCTCCCCGGGTACCTACGAGCAGTACTTC
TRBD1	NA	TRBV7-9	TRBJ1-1	CASSLRAGGTEAFF	TGTGCCAGCAGCTTAAGGGCAGGGGGGACTGAAGCTTTCTTT
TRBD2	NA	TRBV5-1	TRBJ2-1	CASSLSSVAGSPDNEQFF	TGCGCCAGCAGCTTGTCATCTGTAGCGGGGTCACCAGACAATGAGCAGTTCTTC
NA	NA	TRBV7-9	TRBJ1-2	CASREIRGSNYGYTF	TGTGCCAGCAGAGAGATTAGGGGGTCTAACTATGGCTACACCTTC
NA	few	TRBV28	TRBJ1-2	CASSFLGVGYTF	TGTGCCAGCAGTTTTCTGGGCGTAGGCTACACCTTC
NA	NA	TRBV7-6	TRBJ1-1	CATTLTEQNTEAFF	TGTGCCACCACCTTGACAGAACAAAACACTGAAGCTTTCTTT
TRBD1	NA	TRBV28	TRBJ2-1	CASSLTGRSYNEQFF	TGTGCCAGCAGTTTGACAGGGCGCTCCTACAATGAGCAGTTCTTC
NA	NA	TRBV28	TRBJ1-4	CASSLSGSDEKLFF	TGTGCCAGCAGTTTATCAGGGTCGGATGAAAAACTGTTTTTT
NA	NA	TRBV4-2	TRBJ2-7	CASSQGGQWGSYEQYF	TGTGCCAGCAGCCAAGGAGGACAGTGGGGTTCCTACGAGCAGTACTTC
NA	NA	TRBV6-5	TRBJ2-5	CASSYPQETQYF	TGTGCCAGCAGTTACCCCCAGGAGACCCAGTACTTC
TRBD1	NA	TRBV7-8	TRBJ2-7	CASSIFTTGQGTYEQYF	TGTGCCAGCAGTATATTTACCACGGGACAGGGTACTTACGAGCAGTACTTC
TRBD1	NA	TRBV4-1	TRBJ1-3	CASSQGVLGTGEGGNTIYF	TGCGCCAGCAGCCAAGGTGTTCTCGGGACAGGGGAGGGGGGAAACACCATATATTTT
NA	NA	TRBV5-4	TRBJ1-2	CASSRRGGARGYTF	TGTGCCAGCAGCCGTCGGGGGGGGGCGCGAGGCTACACCTTC
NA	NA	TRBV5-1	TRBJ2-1	CASSLGQSNEQFF	TGCGCCAGCAGCTTGGGACAGTCCAATGAGCAGTTCTTC
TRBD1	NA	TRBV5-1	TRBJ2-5	CASSWGQGVSETQYF	TGCGCCAGCAGCTGGGGACAGGGTGTTTCCGAGACCCAGTACTTC
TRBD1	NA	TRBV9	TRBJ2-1	CASSPIGTGGVEQFF	TGTGCCAGCAGCCCGATCGGGACAGGGGGCGTTGAGCAGTTCTTC
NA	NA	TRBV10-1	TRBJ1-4	CASSESGDDEKLFF	TGCGCCAGCAGTGAATCGGGGGATGATGAAAAACTGTTTTTT
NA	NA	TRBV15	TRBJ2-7	CATSRDFSEQYF	TGTGCCACCAGCAGAGATTTTAGCGAGCAGTACTTC
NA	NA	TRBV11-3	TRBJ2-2	CASSFSQGANTGELFF	TGTGCCAGCAGCTTCTCACAGGGCGCGAACACCGGGGAGCTGTTTTTT
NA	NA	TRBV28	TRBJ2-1	CASGGIGYNEQFF	TGTGCCAGCGGCGGGATAGGTTACAATGAGCAGTTCTTC
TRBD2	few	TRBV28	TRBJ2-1	CASSRRGGPIYNEQFF	TGTGCCAGCAGTCGCCGGGGAGGGCCTATCTACAATGAGCAGTTCTTC
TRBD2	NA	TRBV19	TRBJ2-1	CASTEAGGDYEQFF	TGTGCCAGTACGGAAGCGGGAGGGGACTATGAGCAGTTCTTC
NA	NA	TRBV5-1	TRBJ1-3	CASSLLGRGSGNTIYF	TGCGCCAGCAGCTTGTTAGGCAGGGGCTCTGGAAACACCATATATTTT
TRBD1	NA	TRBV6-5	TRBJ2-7	CASSSIQGYEQYF	TGTGCCAGCAGTTCCATACAGGGGTACGAGCAGTACTTC
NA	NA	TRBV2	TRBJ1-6	CASSVYRNSPLHF	TGTGCCAGCAGTGTTTACCGGAATTCACCCCTCCACTTT